These T cell receptor beta chains were read from a single sample in a study of long-term antiretroviral therapy in people with HIV. The assay was immunoSEQ multiplex PCR, and TCRdb's table has in-frame clones only and misses some. The sample comprises roughly 11,000 clones, roughly 90% of which are singletons, and around 21% rests with the top ten. The input for sequencing was unsorted PBMCs, taken 0.2 years before starting antiretroviral therapy. Receptors originate from a woman between 40 and 50 years old with HIV. Each CDR3 is given with its conserved first and last residue. A D gene is named only where the DNA matches it firmly. Some rows mark clone size as missing; the rest say once, few, many or name a class of expanded clone.

v_call	clone_size	j_call	d_call	cdr3_aa	cdr3_nt
TRBV9	.	TRBJ2-5	.	CASSVGPGGLWETQYF	TGTGCCAGCAGCGTAGGGCCCGGGGGTCTGTGGGAGACCCAGTACTTC
TRBV14	.	TRBJ1-1	.	CASSLSPGEAFF	TGTGCCAGCAGCCTTTCGCCCGGGGAGGCTTTCTTT
TRBV6-6	few	TRBJ2-7	TRBD2	CASSTGTRNQGEQYF	TGTGCCAGCAGCACCGGGACTAGAAACCAGGGGGAGCAGTACTTC
TRBV10-3	.	TRBJ1-1	.	CAISPQTGKNTEAFF	TGTGCCATCAGTCCCCAGACAGGAAAGAACACTGAAGCTTTCTTT
TRBV12-5	once	TRBJ1-2	.	CASARGPSNIGYTF	TGTGCTAGTGCCCGGGGCCCCTCCAATATTGGCTACACCTTC
TRBV5-1	.	TRBJ2-5	TRBD2	CASSTGLAGALETQYF	TGCGCCAGCAGCACAGGACTAGCGGGGGCATTAGAGACCCAGTACTTC
TRBV4-3	.	TRBJ2-7	.	CASSQDGGAPYF	TGCGCCAGCAGCCAAGATGGGGGGGCCCCCTACTTC
TRBV4-3	few	TRBJ2-7	TRBD1	CASSHSWTGESYEQYF	TGCGCCAGCAGCCACAGCTGGACAGGGGAATCCTACGAGCAGTACTTC
TRBV19	.	TRBJ2-6	.	CASSIDILGGPSGANVLTF	TGTGCCAGTAGTATAGACATATTGGGGGGTCCTTCTGGGGCCAACGTCCTGACTTTC
TRBV19	.	TRBJ1-5	TRBD1	CASNPRGQADQPQHF	TGTGCCAGTAACCCCAGGGGACAGGCCGACCAGCCCCAGCATTTT
TRBV11-2	.	TRBJ2-7	TRBD1	CASSLGQGVAYEQYF	TGTGCCAGCAGCTTAGGGCAGGGGGTGGCATACGAGCAGTACTTC
TRBV29-1	.	TRBJ2-7	.	CSVESTGLGEQYF	TGCAGCGTTGAATCTACAGGGTTAGGGGAGCAGTACTTC
TRBV27	.	TRBJ2-7	TRBD1	CASSAGQGSSSYEQYF	TGTGCCAGCAGTGCGGGACAGGGGTCCTCCTCCTACGAGCAGTACTTC
TRBV6-6	.	TRBJ1-2	TRBD1	CASSHKAGGNNYGYTF	TGTGCCAGCAGCCACAAGGCAGGGGGCAATAACTATGGCTACACCTTC
TRBV29-1	.	TRBJ1-1	.	CSVETGRNTEAFF	TGCAGCGTTGAAACCGGACGGAACACTGAAGCTTTCTTT